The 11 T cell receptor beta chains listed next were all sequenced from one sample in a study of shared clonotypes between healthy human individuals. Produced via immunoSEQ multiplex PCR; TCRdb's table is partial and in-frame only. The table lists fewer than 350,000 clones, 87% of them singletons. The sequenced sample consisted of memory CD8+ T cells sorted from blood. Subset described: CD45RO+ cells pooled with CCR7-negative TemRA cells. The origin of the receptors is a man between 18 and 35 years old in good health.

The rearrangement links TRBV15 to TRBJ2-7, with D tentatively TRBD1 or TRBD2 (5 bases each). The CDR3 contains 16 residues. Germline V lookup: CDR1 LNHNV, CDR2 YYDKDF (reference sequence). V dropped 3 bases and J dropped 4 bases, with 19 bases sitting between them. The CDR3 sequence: CATSSTLGPHHYEQYF. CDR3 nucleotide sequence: TGTGCCACCAGCAGTACTCTGGGACCTCACCATTACGAGCAGTACTTC.

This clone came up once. For the CDR3, the DNA is TGTGCCAGCAGTGAAGGTTGGACAGGGATCTACAATGAGCAGTTCTTC. It encodes CASSEGWTGIYNEQFF. The chain has TRBV6-1 and TRBJ2-1; 8 nucleotides align to TRBD1. This CDR3 comprises 16 residues. CDR1 MNHNS and CDR2 SASEGT come from the germline V gene. V gave up 1 base and J gave up 3 bases; unmatched junction bases: 5.

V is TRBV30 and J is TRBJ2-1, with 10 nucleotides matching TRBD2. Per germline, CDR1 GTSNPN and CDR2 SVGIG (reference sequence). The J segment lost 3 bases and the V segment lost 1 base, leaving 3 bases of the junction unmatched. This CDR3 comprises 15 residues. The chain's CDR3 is CAWSEGTSDYNEQFF. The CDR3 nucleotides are TGTGCCTGGAGTGAGGGGACTAGCGACTACAATGAGCAGTTCTTC.

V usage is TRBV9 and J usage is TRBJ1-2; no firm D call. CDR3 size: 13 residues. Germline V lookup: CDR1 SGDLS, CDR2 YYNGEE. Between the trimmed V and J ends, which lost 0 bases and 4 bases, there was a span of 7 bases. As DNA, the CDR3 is TGTGCCAGCAGCGTAGTTCCTGGCTATGGCTACACCTTC. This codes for CASSVVPGYGYTF.

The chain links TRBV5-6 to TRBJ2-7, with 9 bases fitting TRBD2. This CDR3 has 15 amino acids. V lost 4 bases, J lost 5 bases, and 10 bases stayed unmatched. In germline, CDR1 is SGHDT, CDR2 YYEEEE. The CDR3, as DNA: TGTGCCAGCAGCCAATTTAGCGGGAGTACCCACGAGCAGTACTTC. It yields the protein CASSQFSGSTHEQYF.

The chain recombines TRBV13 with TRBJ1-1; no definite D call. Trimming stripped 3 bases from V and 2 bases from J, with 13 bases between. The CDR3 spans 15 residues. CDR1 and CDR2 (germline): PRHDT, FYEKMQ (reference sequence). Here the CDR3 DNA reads TGTGCCAGCAGCTTGGAGGCAGGCTCCAACACTGAAGCTTTCTTT. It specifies CASSLEAGSNTEAFF. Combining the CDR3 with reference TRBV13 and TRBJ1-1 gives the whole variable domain AAGVIQSPRHLIKEKRETATLKCYPIPRHDTVYWYQQGPGQDPQFLISFYEKMQSDKGSIPDRFSAQQFSDYHSELNMSSLELGDSALYFCASSLEAGSNTEAFFGQGTRLTVV.

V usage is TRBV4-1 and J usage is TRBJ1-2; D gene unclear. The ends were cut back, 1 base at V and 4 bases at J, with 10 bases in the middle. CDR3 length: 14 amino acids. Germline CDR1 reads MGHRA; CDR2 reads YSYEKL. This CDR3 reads CASSQATSTYGYTF. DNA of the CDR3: TGCGCCAGCAGCCAAGCAACAAGTACCTATGGCTACACCTTC.

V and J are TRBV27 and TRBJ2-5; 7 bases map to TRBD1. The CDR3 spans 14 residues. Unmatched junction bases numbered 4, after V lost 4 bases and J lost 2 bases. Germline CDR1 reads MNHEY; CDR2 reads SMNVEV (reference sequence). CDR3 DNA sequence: TGTGCCAGCAGTTCTACAGGGGTACAAGAGACCCAGTACTTC. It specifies CASSSTGVQETQYF.

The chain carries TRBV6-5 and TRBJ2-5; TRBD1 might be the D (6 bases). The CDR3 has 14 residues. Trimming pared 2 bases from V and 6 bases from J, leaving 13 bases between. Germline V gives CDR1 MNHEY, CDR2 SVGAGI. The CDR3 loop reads CASSYTGSMKTQYF. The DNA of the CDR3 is TGTGCCAGCAGTTACACAGGGTCTATGAAGACCCAGTACTTC.

CDR3 sequence: CASATGGVNTEAFF. The CDR3 bases are TGTGCCAGCGCAACAGGGGGTGTGAACACTGAAGCTTTCTTT. This chain uses TRBV18 with TRBJ1-1; 8 nucleotides match TRBD1. The germline CDR1 and CDR2 sequences are KGHSH and LQKENI. J gave up 0 bases and V 8 bases, and 5 bases lay outside the gene matches. The length of the CDR3 is 14 residues.

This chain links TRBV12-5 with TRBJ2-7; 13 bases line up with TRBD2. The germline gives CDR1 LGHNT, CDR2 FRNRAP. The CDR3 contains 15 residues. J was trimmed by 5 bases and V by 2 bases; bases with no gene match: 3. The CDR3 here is CASGLTGLAGDEQYF. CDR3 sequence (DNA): TGTGCTAGTGGTTTGACAGGACTAGCGGGAGACGAGCAGTACTTC.